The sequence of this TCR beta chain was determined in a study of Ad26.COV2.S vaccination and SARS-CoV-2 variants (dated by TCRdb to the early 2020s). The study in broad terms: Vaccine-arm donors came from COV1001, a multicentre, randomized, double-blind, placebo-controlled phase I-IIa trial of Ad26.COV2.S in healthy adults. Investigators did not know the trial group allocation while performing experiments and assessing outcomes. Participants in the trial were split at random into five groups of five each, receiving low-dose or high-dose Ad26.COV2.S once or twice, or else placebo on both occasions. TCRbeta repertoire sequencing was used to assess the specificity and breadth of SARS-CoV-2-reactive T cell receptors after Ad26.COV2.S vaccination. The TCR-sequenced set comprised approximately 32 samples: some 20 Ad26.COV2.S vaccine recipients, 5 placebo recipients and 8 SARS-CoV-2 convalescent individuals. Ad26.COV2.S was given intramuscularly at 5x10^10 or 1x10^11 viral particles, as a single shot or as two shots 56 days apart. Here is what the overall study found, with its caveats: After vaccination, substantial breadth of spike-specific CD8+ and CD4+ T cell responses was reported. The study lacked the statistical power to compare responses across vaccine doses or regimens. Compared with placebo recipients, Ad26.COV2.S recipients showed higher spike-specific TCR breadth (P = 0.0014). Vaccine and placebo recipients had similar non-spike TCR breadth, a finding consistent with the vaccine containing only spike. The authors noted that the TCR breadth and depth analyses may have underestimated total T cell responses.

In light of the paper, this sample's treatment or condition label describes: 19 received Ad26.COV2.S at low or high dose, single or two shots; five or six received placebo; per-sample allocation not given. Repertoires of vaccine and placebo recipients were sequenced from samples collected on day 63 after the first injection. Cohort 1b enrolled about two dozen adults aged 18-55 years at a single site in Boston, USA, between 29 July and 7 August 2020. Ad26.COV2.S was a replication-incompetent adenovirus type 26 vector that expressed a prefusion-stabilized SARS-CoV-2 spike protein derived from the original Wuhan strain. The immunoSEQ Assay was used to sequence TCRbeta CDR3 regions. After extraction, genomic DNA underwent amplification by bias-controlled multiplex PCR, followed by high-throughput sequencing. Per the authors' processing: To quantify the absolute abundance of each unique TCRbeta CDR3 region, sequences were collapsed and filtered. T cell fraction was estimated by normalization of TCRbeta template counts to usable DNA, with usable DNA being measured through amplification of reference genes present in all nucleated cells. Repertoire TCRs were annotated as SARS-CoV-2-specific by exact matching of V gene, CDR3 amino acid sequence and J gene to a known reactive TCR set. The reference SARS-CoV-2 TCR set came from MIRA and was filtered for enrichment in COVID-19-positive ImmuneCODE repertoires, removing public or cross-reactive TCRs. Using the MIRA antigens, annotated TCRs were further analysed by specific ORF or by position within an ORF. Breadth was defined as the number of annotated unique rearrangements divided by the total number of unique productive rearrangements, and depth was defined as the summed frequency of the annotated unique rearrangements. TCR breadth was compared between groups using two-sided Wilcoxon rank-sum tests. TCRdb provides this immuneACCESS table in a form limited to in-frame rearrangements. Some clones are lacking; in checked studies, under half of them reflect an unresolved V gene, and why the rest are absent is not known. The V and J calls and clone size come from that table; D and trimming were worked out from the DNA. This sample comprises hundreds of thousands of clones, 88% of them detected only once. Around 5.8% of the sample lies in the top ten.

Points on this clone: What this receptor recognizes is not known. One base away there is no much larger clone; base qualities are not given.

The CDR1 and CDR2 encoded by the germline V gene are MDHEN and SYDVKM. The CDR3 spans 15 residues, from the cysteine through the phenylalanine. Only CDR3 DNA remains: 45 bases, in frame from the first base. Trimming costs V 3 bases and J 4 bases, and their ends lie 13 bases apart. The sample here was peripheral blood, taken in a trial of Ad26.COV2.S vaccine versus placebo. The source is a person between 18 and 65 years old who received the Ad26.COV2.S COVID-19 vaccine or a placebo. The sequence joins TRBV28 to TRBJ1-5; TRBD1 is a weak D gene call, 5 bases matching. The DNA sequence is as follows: TGTGCCAGCAGTTTCGCAGGGTTTGGGAATCAGCCCCAGCATTTT. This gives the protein CASSFAGFGNQPQHF.